This TCR beta chain stems from a study of blood T cell repertoires in COVID-19. In the study overall: From the United States, Italy and Spain came samples of acute and convalescent COVID-19. The analysed material was cDNA or gDNA that came from T cells, B-cell-depleted T cells, or PBMCs.

Authors' methods: Counts of nucleated cells, estimated from reference gene primer amplification, were obtained. The assay was immunoSEQ multiplex PCR, and TCRdb's table has in-frame clones only and misses some. V and J calls and clone size are as listed in that table; D and trimming were resolved from the DNA. The sample has around 65,000 clones; 82% are singletons. The CDR3 loop spans 17 amino acids. Germline V gene lookup returns CDR1 SGHAT and CDR2 FQNNGV. V trimming: 2 bases; J trimming: 6 bases; junction bases outside the gene matches: 11. A few counts support this clone. Sequencing used peripheral blood. V gene TRBV11-2 combines with J gene TRBJ2-2; 8 bases map to TRBD2. The sequence derives from a human donor in a cohort sampled during active COVID-19. CDR3 region: CASSLWSWASGPGELFF. The CDR3 DNA reads TGTGCCAGCAGCTTATGGAGTTGGGCTAGCGGGCCCGGGGAGCTGTTTTTT.